The 26 T cell receptor beta chains below come from one sample, sequenced in a study of cytomegalovirus exposure and HLA in healthy donors. Use of 60 Vbeta and 13 Jbeta primers characterized the PCR. Produced via immunoSEQ multiplex PCR; TCRdb's table is partial and in-frame only. The sample holds about 180,000 clones, roughly 80% seen once. Sequences were obtained from PBMCs. Receptor source: a woman in her fifties or sixties in good health and CMV-seronegative.

This sequence joins TRBV11-2 and TRBJ2-7, with TRBD1 as a possible D gene (6 bases). The germline V gene has CDR1 SGHAT and CDR2 FQNNGV. V lost 4 bases and J lost 2, with 12 bases in between. This CDR3 has 14 residues. CDR3 sequence: CASSYMTGTYEQYF. For the CDR3, the DNA is TGTGCCAGCAGCTATATGACAGGAACCTACGAGCAGTACTTC. The full variable domain, completed using reference TRBV11-2 and TRBJ2-7, is EAGVAQSPRYKIIEKRQSVAFWCNPISGHATLYWYQQILGQGPKLLIQFQNNGVVDDSQLPKDRFSAERLKGVDSTLKIQPAKLEDSAVYLCASSYMTGTYEQYFGPGTRLTVT.

This chain connects TRBV28 to TRBJ2-7; 9 nucleotides agree with TRBD2. J gave up 3 bases and V 5 bases, and 11 bases lay outside the gene matches. The CDR3 has 16 residues. Germline-derived CDR1 and CDR2 are MDHEN and SYDVKM. CDR3: CASSELASGVVYEQYF. The CDR3 region has the DNA TGTGCCAGCAGTGAATTGGCTAGCGGGGTTGTCTACGAGCAGTACTTC. The entire variable domain, with the rest obtained from reference TRBV28 and TRBJ2-7, is as follows: DVKVTQSSRYLVKRTGEKVFLECVQDMDHENMFWYRQDPGLGLRLIYFSYDVKMKEKGDIPEGYSVSREKKERFSLILESASTNQTSMYLCASSELASGVVYEQYFGPGTRLTVT.

The chain recombines TRBV28 with TRBJ2-1, with 7 bases identical to TRBD2. Germline V lookup: CDR1 MDHEN, CDR2 SYDVKM. The CDR3 has 14 residues. Germline trimming cut 8 bases from V and 5 bases from J; bases unmatched to any gene: 9. Written as DNA, the CDR3 is TGTGCCAGCGGCGAGTTACTAGCGAACAATGAGCAGTTCTTC. It yields the protein CASGELLANNEQFF.

The chain's CDR3 is CAWSVGGHYNEQFF. As DNA, the CDR3 is TGTGCCTGGAGTGTAGGGGGACACTACAATGAGCAGTTCTTC. The chain links TRBV30 to TRBJ2-1; D may be TRBD1 (6 bases). The V end lost 0 bases, the J end lost 3 bases, and 9 bases lay between the germline ends. The CDR3 covers 14 residues. CDR1 and CDR2 from the germline V gene are GTSNPN and SVGIG (reference sequence).

This chain connects TRBV9 to TRBJ2-1; D is unclear. The CDR3 is made up of 15 amino acids. Deletions cut 0 bases from V and 10 bases from J, with 17 bases between. Germline V lookup: CDR1 SGDLS, CDR2 YYNGEE. The CDR3 sequence is CASSVVDSFGYEQFF. The CDR3 bases are TGTGCCAGCAGCGTAGTGGATTCCTTCGGGTACGAGCAGTTCTTC.

The chain couples TRBV4-3 to TRBJ2-7; maybe TRBD1 (5 bases). CDR1 is LGHNA, CDR2 YSLEER, per germline. The CDR3 runs 13 residues. Trimming took off 2 bases at V and 3 bases at J, with 8 bases between the two ends. The CDR3 sequence: CASSQRTFYEQYF. For the CDR3, the DNA is TGCGCCAGCAGCCAAAGGACATTCTACGAGCAGTACTTC.

The chain links TRBV7-6 to TRBJ1-1; D unclear. V lost 5 bases and J lost 0, with 10 bases in between. Germline loops: CDR1 SGHVS, CDR2 FNYEAQ. The CDR3 extends over 14 amino acids. CDR3 in DNA: TGTGCCAGCAGCGCGGCGGCTTTGAACACTGAAGCTTTCTTT. It yields the protein CASSAAALNTEAFF.

The gene calls are TRBV15 and TRBJ1-5; a possible D gene is TRBD1 (5 bases). Trimming took 1 base from V and 0 from J, leaving 7 bases between them. Germline CDR1 reads LNHNV; CDR2 reads YYDKDF (reference sequence). The CDR3 runs 15 residues. The CDR3 bases are TGTGCCACCAGCAGAGGACAGATTAGCAATCAGCCCCAGCATTTT. Residues: CATSRGQISNQPQHF.

CDR3 bases: TGCGCCAGCAGCCAAGATCCTATCTACAATGAGCAGTTCTTC. It translates to CASSQDPIYNEQFF. The chain uses TRBV4-3 and TRBJ2-1; D is uncertain. CDR3 length equals 14 residues. The ends were cut back, 0 bases at V and 3 bases at J, with 6 bases in the middle. Germline V gene sequence: CDR1 LGHNA, CDR2 YSLEER.

The V call is TRBV7-3, the J call TRBJ2-1; 10 bases are shared with TRBD2. Germline V gives CDR1 SGHTA, CDR2 FQGTGA. The CDR3 sequence is 17 residues long. J lost 0 bases, V lost 5 bases, and 7 bases had no gene match. This CDR3 is CASSPGTSVSSYNEQFF. CDR3 sequence (DNA): TGTGCCAGCAGCCCCGGGACTAGCGTCAGCTCCTACAATGAGCAGTTCTTC.

This chain joins TRBV28 and TRBJ1-2; D is perhaps TRBD1 (6 bases). Germline V lookup: CDR1 MDHEN, CDR2 SYDVKM. This CDR3 is 13 amino acids long. V dropped 2 bases and J dropped 7 bases, with 11 bases sitting between them. The CDR3, as DNA: TGTGCCAGCAGTTTAGGGACAAGGAGTGGCTACACCTTC. Its protein product is CASSLGTRSGYTF.

The chain employs TRBV6-5 and TRBJ1-1; 7 nucleotides line up with TRBD1. The CDR3 consists of 13 residues. The ends lost 6 bases at V and 1 base at J; junction bases unmatched: 2. CDR1 is MNHEY, CDR2 SVGAGI, per germline. The chain's CDR3 is CASSQGGNTEAFF. CDR3 DNA: TGTGCCAGCAGCCAGGGGGGGAACACTGAAGCTTTCTTT.

The chain carries TRBV9 and TRBJ2-3; the D is unclear. The CDR3 contains 16 residues. Germline CDR1 reads SGDLS; CDR2 reads YYNGEE. Deletions cut 4 bases from V and 3 bases from J, with 18 bases between. As DNA, the CDR3 is TGTGCCAGCAGCCCCCGCCCCAGAGAGGTGACAGATACGCAGTATTTT. It translates to CASSPRPREVTDTQYF.

The chain combines TRBV7-9 with TRBJ2-1, with TRBD2 identical over 8 bases. The CDR3 consists of 16 residues. The J segment lost 5 bases and the V segment lost 4 bases, leaving 10 bases of the junction unmatched. Germline V gene sequence: CDR1 SEHNR, CDR2 FQNEAQ (reference sequence). CDR3 coding DNA: TGTGCCAGCAGCTCACCGCAACGCGGGGGGCACAATGAGCAGTTCTTC. Translation gives CASSSPQRGGHNEQFF.

The CDR3 region is CASSLRREGNYGYTF. The CDR3 bases are TGTGCCAGCAGCCTCCGCAGGGAGGGAAACTATGGCTACACCTTC. The rearrangement links TRBV5-6 to TRBJ1-2; perhaps TRBD1 as D (5 bases). This CDR3 comprises 15 residues. V was shortened by 4 bases and J by 2 bases, with 15 bases between the two germline ends. The germline V gene encodes CDR1 SGHDT and CDR2 YYEEEE.

V and J are TRBV7-9 and TRBJ2-2, with a weak D call TRBD2 (6 bases). V gave up 3 bases and J gave up 4 bases, with 6 bases separating them. This CDR3 has 13 amino acids. The germline V gene encodes CDR1 SEHNR and CDR2 FQNEAQ (reference sequence). As DNA, the CDR3 is TGTGCCAGCAGCTTGGGGGGCACCGGGGAGCTGTTTTTT. This gives the protein CASSLGGTGELFF.

Here the CDR3 reads CASRDHGTSGNEQFF. The CDR3 DNA reads TGTGCCAGCAGAGATCACGGGACTAGCGGCAATGAGCAGTTCTTC. The chain couples TRBV28 to TRBJ2-1; 11 bases fit TRBD2. Germline V gene lookup returns CDR1 MDHEN and CDR2 SYDVKM. The CDR3 spans 15 residues. V lost 6 bases to trimming and J lost 6 bases; unmatched junction nucleotides: 7.

The V gene is TRBV6-5, the J gene TRBJ2-7; 8 nucleotides line up with TRBD2. This CDR3 comprises 15 residues. Germline CDR1 reads MNHEY; CDR2 reads SVGAGI. V gave up 8 bases and J gave up 5 bases; unmatched junction bases: 14. The CDR3 nucleotides are TGTGCCAGCGGGGGGGGGAGCGGGAGTCGGGACGAGCAGTACTTC. The encoded protein is CASGGGSGSRDEQYF.

The chain has TRBV5-4 and TRBJ1-4; 8 positions match TRBD1. The germline CDR1 and CDR2 sequences are SGHNT and YYREEE (reference sequence). This CDR3 is built from 14 residues. Trimming took 3 bases from V and 7 from J; bases not matched to a gene: 5. The CDR3 is CASSSQGGGEKLFF. In DNA, the CDR3 is TGTGCCAGCAGCTCACAGGGGGGTGGTGAAAAACTGTTTTTT.

V is TRBV5-4 and J is TRBJ2-7, with D maybe TRBD2 (5 bases). Germline-derived CDR1 and CDR2 are SGHNT and YYREEE (reference sequence). With 1 base removed from V and 5 bases from J, the gap between germline ends came to 16 bases. This CDR3 spans 15 amino acids. CDR3 protein: CASSLSGERFHEQYF. CDR3 DNA sequence: TGTGCCAGCAGCTTGTCTGGGGAGAGATTCCACGAGCAGTACTTC.

The chain carries TRBV12-5 and TRBJ1-1, with 7 bases matching TRBD1. The CDR3 is 16 residues long. J was trimmed by 2 bases and V by 0 bases; bases with no gene match: 6. Looked up from germline, CDR1 is LGHNT and CDR2 is FRNRAP. This chain's CDR3 is CASGLVEGQFNTEAFF. For the CDR3, the DNA is TGTGCTAGTGGTTTGGTGGAGGGACAGTTCAACACTGAAGCTTTCTTT.

With regard to this clone: The sample carries other DNA sequences with the same CDR3. The chain carries TRBV7-2 and TRBJ2-2; D uncertain. From germline, CDR1 is SGHTA and CDR2 FQGNSA. V dropped 5 bases and J dropped 3 bases, with 4 bases sitting between them. This CDR3 has 12 amino acids. CDR3 nucleotides: TGTGCCAGCAGCACGGACACCGGGGAGCTGTTTTTT. Its protein is CASSTDTGELFF.

The J gene is TRBJ1-2, the V gene TRBV28, with 11 bases matching TRBD1. The CDR3 runs 16 residues. CDR1 MDHEN and CDR2 SYDVKM come from the germline V gene. V gave up 6 bases and J gave up 4 bases; unmatched junction bases: 10. CDR3: CASRKPGQGVSYGYTF. DNA for the CDR3: TGTGCCAGCAGGAAACCGGGACAGGGGGTGAGCTATGGCTACACCTTC.

This chain uses TRBV10-3 with TRBJ1-6; 10 bases are shared with TRBD1. Germline V gene sequence: CDR1 ENHRY, CDR2 SYGVKD. With 5 bases clipped from V and 10 bases from J, the junction kept 8 bases outside the gene matches. The CDR3 is 15 amino acids. This chain's CDR3 is CAISPGTGVNSPLHF. The CDR3, as DNA: TGTGCCATCAGTCCCGGGACAGGGGTTAACTCACCCCTCCACTTT.

This chain connects TRBV6-1 to TRBJ1-4, with a possible D match to TRBD1 (5 bases). This CDR3 has 14 residues. Germline V lookup: CDR1 MNHNS, CDR2 SASEGT. V shed 4 bases and J shed 4 bases, with 10 bases lying between them. In DNA form, the CDR3 reads TGTGCCAGCAGTGGACAGTACCGTAATGAAAAACTGTTTTTT. Its protein product is CASSGQYRNEKLFF.

This clone was recorded a few times. The chain carries TRBV9 and TRBJ2-7; 9 bases are shared with TRBD1. In germline, CDR1 is SGDLS, CDR2 YYNGEE. After removal of 0 bases from V and 1 base from J, the junction contained 2 bases not matched to a gene. CDR3 length: 15 amino acids. The CDR3 is CASSVGGQGSYEQYF. The CDR3 bases are TGTGCCAGCAGCGTAGGTGGACAGGGGTCCTACGAGCAGTACTTC.